Following are 19 T cell receptor beta chains from one sample sequenced in a study of CD8+ T cells in alopecia areata. Extraction and reverse transcription of RNA yielded cDNA as the sequencing template. Sequencing used immunoSEQ multiplex PCR; TCRdb keeps in-frame clones, though not all of them. In the table there are under 350,000 clones, roughly 60% of which are singletons. Treatment of the sample: oral pan-JAK inhibitor, 5-10 mg twice daily. The sequences come from CD4+ T cells sorted from blood, collected at week 24, from a patient treated with tofacitinib. Every receptor here comes from a human donor with alopecia areata.

The V gene is TRBV29-1, the J gene TRBJ1-1; no firm D call. This CDR3 region has 13 residues. The V end was cut by 1 base, the J end by 5 bases, with 11 bases between. The germline V gene encodes CDR1 SQVTM and CDR2 ANQGSEA. The CDR3 DNA sequence: TGCAGCGTTGAAGGGAGGTTCCTTACTGAAGCTTTCTTT. It codes for CSVEGRFLTEAFF.

This clone has just a few counts. The chain couples TRBV9 to TRBJ2-1; possibly TRBD2 for D (6 bases). CDR1 SGDLS and CDR2 YYNGEE come from the germline V gene. This CDR3 region has 13 residues. V was trimmed by 6 bases and J by 5 bases, leaving 12 bases between them. This CDR3 is CASKGTVNNEQFF. The CDR3 DNA follows: TGTGCCAGCAAGGGGACTGTAAACAATGAGCAGTTCTTC.

There are a few counts of this clone. As DNA, the CDR3 is TGCGCCAGCAGCCCGACAGGCATGGGGGGCTACACCTTC. It translates to CASSPTGMGGYTF. The chain links TRBV5-1 to TRBJ1-2; D might be TRBD1 (6 bases). CDR1 and CDR2 (germline): SGHRS, YFSETQ. Trimming took 4 bases from V and 8 from J, leaving 15 bases between them. The CDR3 runs 13 residues. The whole variable domain, filled in from reference TRBV5-1 and TRBJ1-2, reads KAGVTQTPRYLIKTRGQQVTLSCSPISGHRSVSWYQQTPGQGLQFLFEYFSETQRNKGNFPGRFSGRQFSNSRSEMNVSTLELGDSALYLCASSPTGMGGYTFGSGTRLTVV.

The genes are TRBV9 and TRBJ2-1; D is ambiguous. Trimming stripped 0 bases from V and 8 bases from J, with 9 bases between. In germline, CDR1 is SGDLS, CDR2 YYNGEE. This CDR3 comprises 13 residues. CDR3 residues: CASSVEPRHEQFF. DNA for the CDR3: TGTGCCAGCAGCGTAGAACCCCGACATGAGCAGTTCTTC.

V is TRBV19 and J is TRBJ2-5; D unclear. V lost 4 bases to trimming and J lost 4 bases, with 4 bases between them. CDR1 is LNHDA, CDR2 SQIVND, per germline (reference sequence). The CDR3 consists of 11 residues. The DNA for the CDR3 is TGTGCCAGTAGTAACACAGAGACCCAGTACTTC. It translates to CASSNTETQYF.

About this clone: The sample has other DNA sequences that encode this CDR3 too. The chain employs TRBV30 and TRBJ1-5; 10 bases are shared with TRBD1. The trim removed 5 bases at V and 7 bases at J, leaving 2 bases unmatched. The CDR3 covers 12 residues. Germline V gives CDR1 GTSNPN, CDR2 SVGIG (reference sequence). The CDR3 DNA reads as TGTGCCTGGGGGACAGGGGACCAGCCCCAGCATTTT. Protein product: CAWGTGDQPQHF. Using reference TRBV30 and TRBJ1-5 for the parts outside the CDR3, the full variable domain is SQTIHQWPATLVQPVGSPLSLECTVEGTSNPNLYWYRQAAGRGLQLLFYSVGIGQISSEVPQNLSASRPQDRQFILSSKKLLLSDSGFYLCAWGTGDQPQHFGDGTRLSIL.

V is TRBV9 and J is TRBJ1-2; a possible D gene is TRBD1 (6 bases). This CDR3 has 16 amino acids. Trimming left V 2 bases short and J 7 bases short, with 21 bases between. Looked up from germline, CDR1 is SGDLS and CDR2 is YYNGEE. Here the CDR3 reads CASSVRGGALNAGYTF. The DNA for the CDR3 is TGTGCCAGCAGCGTGCGTGGGGGGGCGCTCAACGCTGGCTACACCTTC.

The V and J genes are TRBV6-5 and TRBJ1-1; possible D gene TRBD1, 5 bases. V lost 0 bases and J lost 4, with 15 bases in between. CDR3 length equals 16 residues. CDR1 and CDR2 (germline): MNHEY, SVGAGI. CDR3 region: CASSYSGQGGGTEAFF. The CDR3 DNA is TGTGCCAGCAGTTACTCGGGGCAGGGCGGTGGCACTGAAGCTTTCTTT.

The J gene is TRBJ2-7, the V gene TRBV6-5; 8 bases line up with TRBD1. This CDR3 spans 13 amino acids. V gave up 5 bases and J gave up 6 bases; unmatched junction bases: 6. Germline CDR1 and CDR2: MNHEY and SVGAGI. CDR3 sequence reads: CASSAGQVGEQYF. The CDR3 DNA sequence: TGTGCCAGCAGTGCGGGACAGGTGGGCGAGCAGTACTTC.

The V and J genes are TRBV2 and TRBJ2-2, with TRBD1 identical over 7 bases. The germline V gene has CDR1 SNHLY and CDR2 FYNNEI. The CDR3 runs 15 residues. J was trimmed by 3 bases and V by 5 bases; bases with no gene match: 6. The CDR3 sequence: CASSLRQGDTGELFF. CDR3 coding DNA: TGTGCCAGCAGTCTTCGACAGGGAGACACCGGGGAGCTGTTTTTT.

Only a few counts were recorded for this clone. The rearrangement joins TRBV19 to TRBJ1-1, with 7 nucleotides matching TRBD1. The CDR3 runs to 15 residues. V trimming: 7 bases; J trimming: 2 bases; junction bases outside the gene matches: 10. CDR1 is LNHDA and CDR2 is SQIVND in the germline V gene (reference sequence). CDR3 coding DNA: TGTGCCAGTATCGCGAGGGGGCTTGGAAACACTGAAGCTTTCTTT. Translated, it gives CASIARGLGNTEAFF. The full variable domain, with the rest looked up from reference TRBV19 and TRBJ1-1, is DGGITQSPKYLFRKEGQNVTLSCEQNLNHDAMYWYRQDPGQGLRLIYYSQIVNDFQKGDIAEGYSVSREKKESFPLTVTSAQKNPTAFYLCASIARGLGNTEAFFGQGTRLTVV.

The rearrangement joins TRBV2 to TRBJ2-2; D unclear. The CDR3 covers 17 residues. V was pared by 0 bases and J by 4 bases, with 15 bases between. Germline CDR1 is SNHLY and CDR2 is FYNNEI. The CDR3 is CASSEAVPFSGTGELFF. The CDR3 bases are TGTGCCAGCAGTGAAGCTGTCCCTTTCTCGGGCACCGGGGAGCTGTTTTTT.

This clone occurred a few times. The V call is TRBV18, the J call TRBJ1-5; D is possibly TRBD1 (5 bases). Germline-derived CDR1 and CDR2 are KGHSH and LQKENI. V was trimmed by 2 bases and J by 4 bases, leaving 12 bases between them. This CDR3 contains 15 residues. The CDR3: CASSPDSLPNQPQHF. The CDR3 nucleotides are TGTGCCAGCTCACCAGACAGCCTTCCTAATCAGCCCCAGCATTTT.

This clone was recorded only once. The chain combines TRBV5-1 with TRBJ2-7; weak D call: TRBD2 (5 bases). There are 13 residues in the CDR3. V lost 3 bases to trimming and J lost 1 base, with 8 bases between them. Germline lookup yields CDR1 SGHRS and CDR2 YFSETQ. For the CDR3, the DNA is TGCGCCAGCAGCTACGGACTGTCCTACGAGCAGTACTTC. Protein: CASSYGLSYEQYF.

This clone was observed a few times. The J gene is TRBJ1-2, the V gene TRBV6-5, with TRBD1 matching over 9 bases. Trimming took 6 bases from V and 8 from J; bases not matched to a gene: 10. The V gene's germline CDR1 is MNHEY and CDR2 SVGAGI. The CDR3 contains 14 residues. CDR3 region: CASSAGTGTLGYTF. CDR3 sequence (DNA): TGTGCCAGCAGCGCCGGGACAGGGACATTAGGCTACACCTTC.

The chain is built from TRBV30 and TRBJ1-2; D possibly corresponds to TRBD1 (5 bases). Germline CDR1 is GTSNPN and CDR2 is SVGIG (reference sequence). This CDR3 is built from 13 residues. V shed 2 bases and J shed 6 bases, with 13 bases lying between them. The chain's CDR3 is CAWSSGTADGYTF. The CDR3 DNA follows: TGTGCCTGGAGTTCCGGGACGGCGGATGGCTACACCTTC.

The chain combines TRBV2 with TRBJ1-2, with a possible D match to TRBD1 (5 bases). Germline V gene data show CDR1 as SNHLY and CDR2 as FYNNEI. V lost 1 base to trimming and J lost 2 bases, with 8 bases between them. CDR3 length: 14 amino acids. As DNA, the CDR3 is TGTGCCAGCAGTGAAGTCCGGGGCAACTATGGCTACACCTTC. Protein product: CASSEVRGNYGYTF. Looking up the rest from reference TRBV2 and TRBJ1-2 gives the full variable domain: EPEVTQTPSHQVTQMGQEVILRCVPISNHLYFYWYRQILGQKVEFLVSFYNNEISEKSEIFDDQFSVERPDGSNFTLKIRSTKLEDSAMYFCASSEVRGNYGYTFGSGTRLTVV.

The chain has TRBV19 and TRBJ2-7; D ambiguous. This CDR3 is 12 amino acids long. V dropped 6 bases and J dropped 0 bases, with 6 bases sitting between them. Per germline, CDR1 LNHDA and CDR2 SQIVND (reference sequence). CDR3 DNA: TGTGCCAGTAGGGAGAGCTCCTACGAGCAGTACTTC. Encoded protein: CASRESSYEQYF. Drawing the rest from reference TRBV19 and TRBJ2-7, the complete variable domain is DGGITQSPKYLFRKEGQNVTLSCEQNLNHDAMYWYRQDPGQGLRLIYYSQIVNDFQKGDIAEGYSVSREKKESFPLTVTSAQKNPTAFYLCASRESSYEQYFGPGTRLTVT.

This chain joins TRBV7-2 and TRBJ2-6; TRBD1 or TRBD2 may be the D gene (5 bases each). Germline lookup yields CDR1 SGHTA and CDR2 FQGNSA. V was cut by 5 bases and J by 0 bases, with 20 bases left in between. The CDR3 totals 19 residues. The CDR3 reads CASSPRSGTAYSGANVLTF. The CDR3 bases are TGTGCCAGCAGCCCAAGGTCGGGGACGGCCTACTCTGGGGCCAACGTCCTGACTTTC.